One sample yielded the 21 T cell receptor beta chains listed below, sequenced in a study of blood T cell repertoires in COVID-19. Measured with immunoSEQ multiplex PCR; TCRdb has only the in-frame clones, and not every one. Of 150,000 to 200,000 clones detected, roughly four fifths appear once; the ten largest clones hold approximately 6.1%. The sequenced material came from peripheral blood. The source of these receptors is a woman aged 40 to 55 with acute or convalescent COVID-19.

This rearrangement joins TRBV6-5 to TRBJ2-7, with TRBD1 identical over 10 bases. The CDR3 sequence is 14 residues long. The germline V gene encodes CDR1 MNHEY and CDR2 SVGAGI. Germline trimming cut 5 bases from V and 4 bases from J; bases unmatched to any gene: 5. Written as DNA, the CDR3 is TGTGCCAGCAGTAAGACAGGGGGCATTTACGAGCAGTACTTC. Encoded protein: CASSKTGGIYEQYF.

This chain uses TRBV7-8 with TRBJ2-1; a weak D match, TRBD1 (6 bases). V was shortened by 5 bases and J by 4 bases, with 15 bases between the two germline ends. The CDR3 runs to 15 residues. Germline V lookup: CDR1 SGHVS, CDR2 FQNEAQ. DNA for the CDR3: TGTGCCAGCAGCCCAGGCTGGACAGCTTACAATGAGCAGTTCTTC. Encoded protein: CASSPGWTAYNEQFF.

The V call is TRBV29-1, the J call TRBJ2-2; TRBD2 agrees at 8 bases. V shed 5 bases and J 8 bases; nucleotides not matched to a gene: 10. Looked up from germline, CDR1 is SQVTM and CDR2 is ANQGSEA. The CDR3 has 14 residues. CDR3 coding DNA: TGCAGCGTTCCAGCGGGAGCTCCGACTGGGGAGCTGTTTTTT. Amino acid sequence: CSVPAGAPTGELFF.

V usage is TRBV6-2 or TRBV6-3 and J usage is TRBJ1-1, with no clear D. Trimming took off 9 bases at V and 1 base at J, with 12 bases between the two ends. This CDR3 is 13 amino acids long. Germline CDR1 and CDR2: MNHEY and SVGEGT. CDR3 nucleotides: TGTGCCAGTATTTACGGGCAGAACACTGAAGCTTTCTTT. This translates into CASIYGQNTEAFF.

The chain carries TRBV2 and TRBJ1-2, with D perhaps matching TRBD1 (6 bases). The CDR3 sequence is 14 residues long. V was trimmed by 0 bases and J by 8 bases, leaving 13 bases between them. The germline V gene encodes CDR1 SNHLY and CDR2 FYNNEI. CDR3 in amino acids: CASSEAGGAQGYTF. CDR3 coding DNA: TGTGCCAGCAGTGAAGCGGGGGGGGCGCAAGGCTACACCTTC.

This chain joins TRBV4-1 and TRBJ2-7; unclear D gene. In germline, CDR1 is MGHRA, CDR2 YSYEKL. Trimming left V 5 bases short and J 0 bases short, with 14 bases between. The CDR3 is 15 residues long. The CDR3 region is CASSKGGSYSYEQYF. The CDR3 nucleotides read TGCGCCAGCAGCAAAGGTGGCAGTTACTCCTACGAGCAGTACTTC.

The chain recombines TRBV5-6 with TRBJ1-4; 7 bases agree with TRBD1. The CDR3 extends over 15 amino acids. V lost 4 bases to trimming and J lost 8 bases; unmatched junction nucleotides: 11. The germline V gene has CDR1 SGHDT and CDR2 YYEEEE. CDR3 residues: CASSPVGQASEKLFF. CDR3 nucleotides: TGTGCCAGCAGCCCCGTTGGACAGGCTTCAGAAAAACTGTTTTTT.

This chain connects TRBV6-1 to TRBJ2-1, with 7 bases matching TRBD1. CDR3 length: 16 amino acids. CDR1 and CDR2 from the germline V gene are MNHNS and SASEGT. V lost 3 bases and J lost 9; bases outside the gene matches: 14. The CDR3 region is CASSDLQGFAAGEQFF. The CDR3 bases are TGTGCCAGCAGTGACCTACAGGGGTTCGCAGCTGGTGAGCAGTTCTTC.

CDR3 sequence (DNA): TGTGCCTGCGCGGGACAGGGGTTCTACGAGCAGTACTTC. Its translation: CACAGQGFYEQYF. This chain uses TRBV30 with TRBJ2-7, with 10 bases fitting TRBD1. Trimming cost V 6 bases and J 3 bases; bases outside gene matches: 5. CDR3 length: 13 amino acids. CDR1 is GTSNPN and CDR2 is SVGIG in the germline V gene (reference sequence).

The gene calls are TRBV6-5 and TRBJ1-1; D possibly corresponds to TRBD1 (5 bases). CDR3 length equals 15 residues. Between the trimmed V and J ends, which lost 4 bases and 11 bases, there was a span of 23 bases. The V gene's germline CDR1 is MNHEY and CDR2 SVGAGI. The CDR3 DNA reads as TGTGCCAGCAGTTTCCACGACTCCCCCGGGGGGGTCGCTTTCTTT. Amino acid sequence: CASSFHDSPGGVAFF.

This chain connects TRBV19 to TRBJ1-1, with 8 nucleotides matching TRBD1. J lost 6 bases, V lost 2 bases, and 11 bases had no gene match. The CDR3 has 16 amino acids. Germline lookup yields CDR1 LNHDA and CDR2 SQIVND (reference sequence). This CDR3 reads CASSIFWTGKVAEAFF. CDR3 in DNA: TGTGCCAGTAGTATATTTTGGACAGGGAAGGTCGCTGAAGCTTTCTTT.

V is TRBV30 and J is TRBJ1-2, with D possibly being TRBD1 (6 bases). Looked up from germline, CDR1 is GTSNPN and CDR2 is SVGIG (reference sequence). Trimming stripped 2 bases from V and 4 bases from J, with 8 bases between. The CDR3 totals 12 residues. In DNA form, the CDR3 reads TGTGCCTGGAGTCCCAGGGGCTATGGCTACACCTTC. Amino acids: CAWSPRGYGYTF. The complete variable domain, with remaining parts taken from reference TRBV30 and TRBJ1-2, reads SQTIHQWPATLVQPVGSPLSLECTVEGTSNPNLYWYRQAAGRGLQLLFYSVGIGQISSEVPQNLSASRPQDRQFILSSKKLLLSDSGFYLCAWSPRGYGYTFGSGTRLTVV.

The rearrangement joins TRBV30 to TRBJ2-1, with 9 bases lining up with TRBD2. Germline V gene data show CDR1 as GTSNPN and CDR2 as SVGIG (reference sequence). This CDR3 has 15 residues. The V segment lost 1 base and the J segment 8 bases; nucleotides outside the gene matches: 9. CDR3: CAWSDGASGIDEQFF. DNA of the CDR3: TGTGCCTGGAGTGACGGGGCTAGCGGGATTGATGAGCAGTTCTTC. Full variable domain (missing parts from reference TRBV30 and TRBJ2-1): SQTIHQWPATLVQPVGSPLSLECTVEGTSNPNLYWYRQAAGRGLQLLFYSVGIGQISSEVPQNLSASRPQDRQFILSSKKLLLSDSGFYLCAWSDGASGIDEQFFGPGTRLTVL.

The V call is TRBV7-9, the J call TRBJ2-2, with 9 positions matching TRBD2. J lost 2 bases, V lost 8 bases, and 6 bases had no gene match. The CDR3 is 15 amino acids. The germline V gene has CDR1 SEHNR and CDR2 FQNEAQ (reference sequence). The CDR3 DNA reads as TGTGCCAGCCCGTTACTAGCGGGCAACACCGGGGAGCTGTTTTTT. Amino acids: CASPLLAGNTGELFF.

V is TRBV11-1 and J is TRBJ2-5; D possibly corresponds to TRBD1 (6 bases). Trimming shortened V by 4 bases and J by 3 bases, and 9 bases separated the two germline ends. The CDR3 spans 13 residues. From germline, CDR1 is SGHAT and CDR2 FQDESV (reference sequence). Here the CDR3 DNA reads TGTGCCAGCAGCTGGGGACAAAAAGAGACCCAGTACTTC. This translates into CASSWGQKETQYF.

The chain recombines TRBV7-3 with TRBJ1-2; 9 bases line up with TRBD1. Trimming cost V 4 bases and J 11 bases; bases outside gene matches: 5. The CDR3 has 12 amino acids. Per germline, CDR1 SGHTA and CDR2 FQGTGA. CDR3 amino acids: CASSSTGGPYTF. DNA of the CDR3: TGTGCCAGCAGCTCGACAGGGGGTCCATACACCTTC.

V usage is TRBV7-9 and J usage is TRBJ2-7, with 7 bases matching TRBD2. The germline CDR1 and CDR2 sequences are SEHNR and FQNEAQ (reference sequence). V trimming: 5 bases; J trimming: 4 bases; junction bases outside the gene matches: 8. The CDR3 has 14 amino acids. CDR3 loop: CASSPGTTRYEQYF. The CDR3 nucleotides read TGTGCCAGCAGCCCCGGGACTACTCGGTACGAGCAGTACTTC.

This chain joins TRBV29-1 and TRBJ2-3; 7 bases are shared with TRBD2. Germline loops: CDR1 SQVTM, CDR2 ANQGSEA. V trimming: 4 bases; J trimming: 2 bases; junction bases outside the gene matches: 12. The CDR3 totals 16 residues. CDR3 sequence: CSVGVAGATYTDTQYF. The CDR3 coding sequence is TGCAGCGTTGGAGTTGCGGGAGCCACATACACAGATACGCAGTATTTT.

The V call is TRBV5-8, the J call TRBJ2-3, with 16 bases that match TRBD2. J gave up 6 bases and V 1 base, and 8 bases lay outside the gene matches. Germline assignment: CDR1 SGHTS and CDR2 YDEGEE. The CDR3 covers 18 residues. For the CDR3, the DNA is TGTGCCAGCAGCTTGTTGGGGACTAGCGGGGGGGCCGGCGATACGCAGTATTTT. It translates to CASSLLGTSGGAGDTQYF.

The chain combines TRBV4-2 with TRBJ1-4; TRBD1 matches at 10 bases. V lost 1 base to trimming and J lost 8 bases; unmatched junction nucleotides: 10. In germline, CDR1 is LGHNA, CDR2 YNFKEQ. This CDR3 comprises 17 residues. The CDR3 loop is CASSQATGGGGGEKLFF. CDR3 bases: TGTGCCAGCAGCCAAGCGACAGGGGGCGGGGGAGGAGAAAAACTGTTTTTT.

V gene TRBV6-6 combines with J gene TRBJ2-7; TRBD2 matches 11 bases. CDR3 length equals 21 residues. V shed 5 bases, J shed 4 bases, and the junction held 25 bases outside the gene matches. CDR1 and CDR2 (germline): MNHNY, SVGAGI (reference sequence). CDR3 nucleotides: TGTGCCAGCAGTCCGAAATTCGTAACTAGCGGGAGCCTGTTTTTTGCGTACGAGCAGTACTTC. It is translated as CASSPKFVTSGSLFFAYEQYF.